What follows describes a single T cell receptor (beta chain). As yet, its antigen is unknown. The sample originates from a study of CD8 T cells in ankylosing spondylitis. General study findings and limits: A TCR beta motif made of 7 to 9 highly homologous variants seemed typical of ankylosing spondylitis blood.

Trimming stripped 5 bases from V and 0 bases from J, with 16 bases between. Per germline, CDR1 DFQATT and CDR2 SNEGSKA (reference sequence). CDR3 length: 15 amino acids. TCRdb called the 5' RACE reads again in MiXCR, with one record for every CDR3 protein. The repertoire holds roughly 700,000 distinct CDR3 sequences, with over 15% as singletons. Sequenced: blood, either unsorted or a sorted T cell fraction (not recorded which). This TCR derives from a male donor with ankylosing spondylitis. The chain uses TRBV20-1 and TRBJ1-1, with D possibly being TRBD1 (5 bases). CDR3: CSALEGTAMNTEAFF. CDR3 nucleotides: TGCAGTGCTCTAGAGGGGACGGCTATGAACACTGAAGCTTTCTTT.